This T cell receptor beta chain was profiled in a study of graft-versus-host responses after intestinal transplantation. There are 12 residues in the CDR3. Looked up from germline, CDR1 is SEHNR and CDR2 is FQNEAQ (reference sequence). Trimming cost V 1 base and J 5 bases, with 5 bases left between them. Measured with immunoSEQ multiplex PCR; TCRdb has only the in-frame clones, and not every one. The sample includes roughly 64,000 clones, 85% to 95% of them seen just once. In the case of this clone: The antigen remains undetermined.

The rearrangement joins TRBV7-9 to TRBJ2-5, with D unresolved. The sequence was collected from a human donor who was the organ donor for an intestinal transplant. The starting material was unstimulated CD8+ T cells sorted from spleen or lymph node cells, obtained before transplant. The CDR3 spells CASSLDWETQYF. CDR3 nucleotide sequence: TGTGCCAGCAGCTTAGACTGGGAGACCCAGTACTTC.